This is a list of T cell receptor beta chains from one sample in a study of shared clonotypes between healthy human individuals. Produced via immunoSEQ multiplex PCR; TCRdb's table is partial and in-frame only. The data contain hundreds of thousands of clones, about 90% of them singletons. Sequences were obtained from naive CD8+ T cells sorted from blood. The receptor source for this set is a man aged 30 to 39 in good health. CDR3s include the opening cysteine and the closing phenylalanine or tryptophan. The D gene is left open where the match is weak. For some rows the clone size is stated as once, few or many, or as a class when expanded; others skip it.

abundance: NA; d_gene: TRBD1; j_gene: TRBJ2-5; v_gene: TRBV2; CDR3aa: CASSTGQGEWETQYF; CDR3nt: TGTGCCAGCAGTACGGGACAGGGCGAGTGGGAGACCCAGTACTTC
abundance: NA; d_gene: NA; j_gene: TRBJ2-7; v_gene: TRBV7-6; CDR3aa: CASSLVIYEQYF; CDR3nt: TGTGCCAGCAGCTTAGTTATCTACGAGCAGTACTTC
abundance: NA; d_gene: NA; j_gene: TRBJ1-1; v_gene: TRBV10-1; CDR3aa: CASSEFERGNTEAFF; CDR3nt: TGCGCCAGCAGTGAATTTGAGAGGGGGAACACTGAAGCTTTCTTT
abundance: once; d_gene: TRBD1; j_gene: TRBJ2-1; v_gene: TRBV19; CDR3aa: CASAGTGTYNEQFF; CDR3nt: TGTGCCAGCGCCGGGACAGGGACCTACAATGAGCAGTTCTTC
abundance: NA; d_gene: TRBD1; j_gene: TRBJ2-7; v_gene: TRBV29-1; CDR3aa: CSVEGQGSPYEQYF; CDR3nt: TGCAGCGTTGAAGGACAGGGGTCCCCCTACGAGCAGTACTTC
abundance: NA; d_gene: NA; j_gene: TRBJ2-3; v_gene: TRBV7-9; CDR3aa: CASGDTQYF; CDR3nt: TGTGCCAGCGGTGATACGCAGTATTTT
abundance: NA; d_gene: NA; j_gene: TRBJ1-5; v_gene: TRBV6-6; CDR3aa: CASSYTVQPQHF; CDR3nt: TGTGCCAGCAGTTACACAGTTCAGCCCCAGCATTTT
abundance: NA; d_gene: NA; j_gene: TRBJ2-2; v_gene: TRBV29-1; CDR3aa: CSVDLSLGAGELFF; CDR3nt: TGCAGCGTTGACCTCAGCCTCGGCGCCGGGGAGCTGTTTTTT
abundance: NA; d_gene: NA; j_gene: TRBJ2-7; v_gene: TRBV4-3; CDR3aa: CASSQGGRSSSYEQYF; CDR3nt: TGCGCCAGCAGCCAAGGAGGACGGTCCTCCTCCTACGAGCAGTACTTC
abundance: NA; d_gene: TRBD2; j_gene: TRBJ2-7; v_gene: TRBV7-6; CDR3aa: CASSPYLAAYSYEQYF; CDR3nt: TGTGCCAGCAGCCCTTATCTAGCGGCCTACTCCTACGAGCAGTACTTC
abundance: NA; d_gene: NA; j_gene: TRBJ2-5; v_gene: TRBV29-1; CDR3aa: CSVEDGDYF; CDR3nt: TGCAGCGTTGAAGATGGGGACTACTTC
abundance: NA; d_gene: TRBD2; j_gene: TRBJ2-7; v_gene: TRBV5-1; CDR3aa: CASSSGGANEQYF; CDR3nt: TGCGCCAGCAGCTCGGGGGGGGCCAACGAGCAGTACTTC
abundance: many; d_gene: NA; j_gene: TRBJ2-6; v_gene: TRBV28; CDR3aa: CASSSPTGNTGANVLTF; CDR3nt: TGTGCCAGCAGCTCCCCGACAGGTAATACAGGGGCCAACGTCCTGACTTTC
abundance: NA; d_gene: NA; j_gene: TRBJ2-7; v_gene: TRBV5-5; CDR3aa: CASSLGAGALYEQYF; CDR3nt: TGTGCCAGCAGCTTGGGGGCCGGGGCCCTCTACGAGCAGTACTTC
abundance: NA; d_gene: NA; j_gene: TRBJ2-2; v_gene: TRBV7-3; CDR3aa: CASSPTPSYTYTGELFF; CDR3nt: TGTGCCAGCAGCCCGACCCCATCCTATACTTACACCGGGGAGCTGTTTTTT
abundance: NA; d_gene: NA; j_gene: TRBJ2-1; v_gene: TRBV27; CDR3aa: CASSPGSQYNEQFF; CDR3nt: TGTGCCAGCAGTCCGGGATCACAGTACAATGAGCAGTTCTTC
abundance: NA; d_gene: NA; j_gene: TRBJ2-3; v_gene: TRBV2; CDR3aa: CASGLDTTGHRGTDTQYF; CDR3nt: TGTGCCAGCGGTCTCGATACTACAGGTCATCGCGGCACAGATACGCAGTATTTT
abundance: NA; d_gene: TRBD2; j_gene: TRBJ2-5; v_gene: TRBV5-1; CDR3aa: CASSLAWGTSALQETQYF; CDR3nt: TGCGCCAGCAGCTTGGCCTGGGGGACTAGCGCACTACAAGAGACCCAGTACTTC
abundance: NA; d_gene: NA; j_gene: TRBJ2-4; v_gene: TRBV15; CDR3aa: CATSRDGLAKNIQYF; CDR3nt: TGTGCCACCAGCAGAGATGGACTAGCCAAAAACATTCAGTACTTC
abundance: NA; d_gene: TRBD1; j_gene: TRBJ1-2; v_gene: TRBV9; CDR3aa: CASSSRQGIDGYTF; CDR3nt: TGTGCCAGCAGCTCTCGACAGGGCATAGATGGCTACACCTTC
abundance: NA; d_gene: NA; j_gene: TRBJ2-7; v_gene: TRBV7-9; CDR3aa: CASSPPSGGYEQYF; CDR3nt: TGTGCCAGCAGCCCACCCTCCGGGGGTTACGAGCAGTACTTC
abundance: NA; d_gene: NA; j_gene: TRBJ2-3; v_gene: TRBV16; CDR3aa: CASSFGIERTDTQYF; CDR3nt: TGTGCCAGCAGCTTCGGGATAGAACGCACAGATACGCAGTATTTT